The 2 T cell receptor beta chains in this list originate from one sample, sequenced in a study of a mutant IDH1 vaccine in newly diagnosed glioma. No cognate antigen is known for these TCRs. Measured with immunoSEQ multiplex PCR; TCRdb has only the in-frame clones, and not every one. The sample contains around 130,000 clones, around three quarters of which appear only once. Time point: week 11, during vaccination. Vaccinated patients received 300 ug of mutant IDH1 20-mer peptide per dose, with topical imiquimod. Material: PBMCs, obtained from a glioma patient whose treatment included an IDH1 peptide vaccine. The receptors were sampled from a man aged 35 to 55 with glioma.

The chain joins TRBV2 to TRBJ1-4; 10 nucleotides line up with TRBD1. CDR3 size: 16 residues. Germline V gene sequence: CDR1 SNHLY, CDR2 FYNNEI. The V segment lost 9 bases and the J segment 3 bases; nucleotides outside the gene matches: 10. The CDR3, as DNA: TGTGCCAGTAATCGGGACAGGGGCGTCTCTAATGAAAAACTGTTTTTT. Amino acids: CASNRDRGVSNEKLFF.

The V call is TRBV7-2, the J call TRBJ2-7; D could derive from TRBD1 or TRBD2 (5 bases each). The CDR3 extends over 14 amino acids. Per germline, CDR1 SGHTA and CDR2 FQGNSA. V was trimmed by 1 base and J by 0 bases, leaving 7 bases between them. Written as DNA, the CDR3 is TGTGCCAGCAGCTTAGGAGGGGCCTCCTACGAGCAGTACTTC. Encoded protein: CASSLGGASYEQYF. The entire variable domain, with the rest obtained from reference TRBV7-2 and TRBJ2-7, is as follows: GAGVSQSPSNKVTEKGKDVELRCDPISGHTALYWYRQSLGQGLEFLIYFQGNSAPDKSGLPSDRFSAERTGGSVSTLTIQRTQQEDSAVYLCASSLGGASYEQYFGPGTRLTVT.